This T cell receptor (beta chain) stems from a study of cytomegalovirus exposure and HLA in healthy donors (TCRdb year 2017). Notes on the research overall: In an earlier analysis of roughly 500 of the donors, approximately 260 Gb of sequence data and some 120 million unique TCR beta sequences from roughly 190 million T cells were reported. The later analysis used no new phenotypic data to find candidate immune exposures, relying instead on TCR beta sequences and their occurrence across donors. In addition to the first cohort of 500 to 850 subjects, a separate validation cohort of about 120 different subjects was used. The T cell repertoires of several hundred subjects were profiled by immunosequencing and related to cytomegalovirus serostatus. Class I and class II HLA loci were covered by the typing at four-digit resolution. A later analysis re-examined previously published TCR beta repertoires from more than 600 donors and added high-resolution HLA genotyping to investigate patterns of TCR occurrence. All discovery cohort repertoires had been generated on a single sequencing platform. Among some 400 genotyped donors of the cohort, an average of approximately 250,000 unique TCR beta nucleotide sequences were sequenced per donor, roughly 20% of them non-productive. An earlier analysis of around 580 of the donors used high-throughput TCR beta sequencing to judge whether each TCR beta V gene segment behaved as functional or pseudogenic. Donor age, sex, ethnicity and CMV serostatus were collected together with the repertoire data. To predict cytomegalovirus infection status, the study brought together high-throughput TCR immunosequencing, statistical association of individual TCRs with disease status, and machine learning. The aim of the study was to test whether cataloging public T cell receptors could identify signatures of past pathogen exposure. Roughly 5 DR-DQ haplotypes were treated as single units for association and clustering because of strong linkage in the cohort. An early release that covered fewer than 800 HLA-typed donors contained 250 to 350 gigabases of sequencing data and around 85 million unique TCR sequences. In a later genetic analysis, genome-wide SNP genotypes for about 60% of the 666 donors were used, and that subset was treated as a discovery cohort. Typing coverage differed by locus: A, B, C, DRB1 and DQB1 were typed in roughly 620-630 donors, DQA1 in roughly 500, DPA1 in some 610, and DPB1 in just under 490. Of the approximately 400 genotyped donors, approximately 82% fell in the genetic ancestry cluster associated with self-reported Caucasian donors. Here is what the overall study found, with its caveats: A later analysis found that most CMV-associated TCR beta chains appeared HLA-restricted, with HLA associations seemingly driven largely by CMV exposure. In a later analysis, HLA-associated TCR beta chains were found to be more clonally expanded and to have lower generation probabilities than equally common non-associated chains. Because HLA typing was unavailable for some donors at each locus, only the typed subset was used in association tests. About 17 rarely observed V segments, including chromosome 9 orphons, were excluded from the earlier analysis of 550 to 700 of the donors because counts were too low. Some IMGT-functional V segments, including TRBV6-2 and TRBV6-3, could not be told apart with the 87-base-pair reads, so those segments were excluded. Three of the identified cytomegalovirus-associated TCR beta chains were confirmed in vitro to be specific for cytomegalovirus antigens. In an earlier analysis of 587 of the donors, most TCR beta V segments appeared in productive rearrangements about 90% or about 30% of the time, broadly matching IMGT annotations. According to a later analysis, TCR association rates differed among HLA loci, with DRB1 alleles showing the most associated TCRs and HLA-C alleles showing the fewest. Presence/absence analyses assumed roughly uniform sequencing depth across donors, an assumption that may not hold. For the cohort, immune exposure information was limited to CMV serostatus. The study listed 164 TCR beta chains as associated with cytomegalovirus. The classifier was reported to diagnose cytomegalovirus status with high specificity and sensitivity in both the original cohort and the validation cohort. The authors suggested that the approach could potentially be generalized to other disease states and immunological phenotypes. In a later genetic analysis, a missense DCLRE1C variant was associated with V-gene and J-gene trimming of TCR beta chains, and the association was replicated in an independent cohort. Assigning TCR associations to individual alleles was difficult when HLA alleles, especially DR and DQ, strongly co-occurred. A later genetic analysis reported fewer N-insertions in productive TCRs among donors in an Asian-associated ancestry cluster than the roughly 700-donor mean. A group of highly shared sequence variants was considered likely to be a technical artifact of the sequencing pipeline. In a later analysis, some 17,000 TCR beta sequences were associated with specific HLA alleles at a false discovery rate of 0.05. Most TCR sequences were observed very rarely across donors, whereas some public TCRs were present in many individuals. In this cohort, only TCR beta chains were sequenced, and detectable features were limited by the absence of alpha or paired-chain data. A further reported finding was that TCR beta sequences accurately predicted the HLA-A and HLA-B alleles for most subjects in the first cohort. Linkage disequilibrium might explain the correlated functional status among segregating V segments, but an unknown experimental factor could not be excluded. Several of the top co-occurrence clusters appeared to be linked to parvovirus B19, influenza, CMV and Epstein-Barr virus, according to a later analysis.

The CDR3 starts with the cysteine, ends with the phenylalanine, and has 12 residues. CDR3 DNA only is kept here, 36 bases in frame from base 1. CDR1 LNHNV and CDR2 YYDKDF were looked up in the germline V gene (reference sequence). The cohort was made up of about 610 healthy bone marrow donors. Cohort members were all nominally healthy when sampled, although unrecorded immune exposures were likely present. The donor tested CMV seropositive and was one of the 289 seropositive cohort members. Each donor provided a peripheral blood sample, and peripheral blood mononuclear cells were used for TCR beta sequencing. The Qiagen DNeasy Blood Extraction Kit was used to extract genomic DNA from the blood cell samples. Library generation was performed with the immunoSEQ multiplex PCR assay. The multiplex PCR relied on a mix of 60 forward primers for TCR Vbeta segments and 13 reverse primers for TCR Jbeta segments. A multiplex PCR assay on genomic DNA amplified the CDR3 region of rearranged TCR beta genes. On the Illumina HiSeq System, the amplified TCR beta libraries were sequenced as 87-base-pair reads. In the source study's methods: In a later analysis, some 80 million unique TCR beta chains were counted across the 500 to 850 repertoires, and around 10 million of these chains were shared by at least two donors. Raw reads were error-corrected and collapsed into unique sequences with a nearest-neighbor algorithm that merged closely related sequences to remove PCR and sequencing errors. To assign V, D and J gene segments, CDR3 sequences were aligned to IMGT reference sequences. Each retained sequence needed at least a six-nucleotide match to both a V gene segment and a J gene segment. Rearrangements were called productive when the CDR3 lacked stop codons and stayed in frame with V and J; all others were non-productive. Following IMGT convention, CDR3 was defined as the stretch from the second conserved V-encoded cysteine to the conserved J-encoded phenylalanine. In an earlier analysis of around 600 of the donors, sequences lacking an unambiguous match to a single V gene segment were excluded. In an earlier analysis of some 590 of the donors, a V segment was called functional when productive rearrangements were above 56.7%, and segregating when the standard deviation between donors exceeded 5%. A statistical classification framework was built to diagnose cytomegalovirus status from the catalog of TCR beta chain sequences. A later analysis assigned V and J genes by comparing TCR nucleotide sequences with IMGT/GENE-DB human TR gene sequences. A later analysis assigned CDR3 sequences and most-parsimonious VDJ recombination scenarios with the TCRdist pipeline. In a later analysis, each TCR beta chain was defined by its CDR3 amino acid sequence together with its V-gene family, and reads lacking a unique V-gene family were excluded. As a way to deal with suspected cross-contamination and a sequencing artifact, a later analysis dropped 450 to 700 nucleotide sequences that were highly shared and had low generation probability. For each public chain, a later analysis derived a clonal expansion index from normalized ranks of inferred template counts within each repertoire. A later analysis computed generation probabilities with a VDJ recombination model fitted to out-of-frame rearrangements, and checked the results against IGoR. Hypergeometric tests were used in a later analysis to score TCR-TCR, TCR-HLA and TCR-CMV co-occurrence, with a repertoire-size bias correction applied to the TCR pairs. False discovery rates were estimated in a later analysis by permuting HLA or CMV assignments 20 times. In a later analysis, co-occurring TCRs were grouped with DBSCAN, and TCRdist sequence similarity was added when clustering was performed within HLA-allele-positive subsets. Repertoires with fewer than 30,000 or more than 120,000 public chains were left out of co-occurrence clustering, as were four to six repertoires with anomalous nucleotide sharing. TCRdb took over this immuneACCESS table, retaining in-frame rearrangements with V and J assigned. Such tables are incomplete; in checked studies, under half of the missing clones stem from an unresolved V gene, and the remainder is unexplained. The V and J calls and clone size come from that table; D and trimming were worked out from the DNA. This sample's clone table shows under 200,000 clones. The biggest ten clones account for approximately 0.82% of the sample.

Of note for this clone: What antigen it recognizes has not been identified. A read error may produce the germline difference seen at one junction end.

The origin of this receptor is a woman between 18 and 29 years old in good health and CMV-seropositive. This receptor chain uses TRBV15 and TRBJ1-3; confidence is insufficient to name the D gene. The sequenced sample consisted of PBMCs. The nucleotides read TGTGCCACCAGCAGTGAGGGAACCACCATATATTTT. This translates into CATSSEGTTIYF.